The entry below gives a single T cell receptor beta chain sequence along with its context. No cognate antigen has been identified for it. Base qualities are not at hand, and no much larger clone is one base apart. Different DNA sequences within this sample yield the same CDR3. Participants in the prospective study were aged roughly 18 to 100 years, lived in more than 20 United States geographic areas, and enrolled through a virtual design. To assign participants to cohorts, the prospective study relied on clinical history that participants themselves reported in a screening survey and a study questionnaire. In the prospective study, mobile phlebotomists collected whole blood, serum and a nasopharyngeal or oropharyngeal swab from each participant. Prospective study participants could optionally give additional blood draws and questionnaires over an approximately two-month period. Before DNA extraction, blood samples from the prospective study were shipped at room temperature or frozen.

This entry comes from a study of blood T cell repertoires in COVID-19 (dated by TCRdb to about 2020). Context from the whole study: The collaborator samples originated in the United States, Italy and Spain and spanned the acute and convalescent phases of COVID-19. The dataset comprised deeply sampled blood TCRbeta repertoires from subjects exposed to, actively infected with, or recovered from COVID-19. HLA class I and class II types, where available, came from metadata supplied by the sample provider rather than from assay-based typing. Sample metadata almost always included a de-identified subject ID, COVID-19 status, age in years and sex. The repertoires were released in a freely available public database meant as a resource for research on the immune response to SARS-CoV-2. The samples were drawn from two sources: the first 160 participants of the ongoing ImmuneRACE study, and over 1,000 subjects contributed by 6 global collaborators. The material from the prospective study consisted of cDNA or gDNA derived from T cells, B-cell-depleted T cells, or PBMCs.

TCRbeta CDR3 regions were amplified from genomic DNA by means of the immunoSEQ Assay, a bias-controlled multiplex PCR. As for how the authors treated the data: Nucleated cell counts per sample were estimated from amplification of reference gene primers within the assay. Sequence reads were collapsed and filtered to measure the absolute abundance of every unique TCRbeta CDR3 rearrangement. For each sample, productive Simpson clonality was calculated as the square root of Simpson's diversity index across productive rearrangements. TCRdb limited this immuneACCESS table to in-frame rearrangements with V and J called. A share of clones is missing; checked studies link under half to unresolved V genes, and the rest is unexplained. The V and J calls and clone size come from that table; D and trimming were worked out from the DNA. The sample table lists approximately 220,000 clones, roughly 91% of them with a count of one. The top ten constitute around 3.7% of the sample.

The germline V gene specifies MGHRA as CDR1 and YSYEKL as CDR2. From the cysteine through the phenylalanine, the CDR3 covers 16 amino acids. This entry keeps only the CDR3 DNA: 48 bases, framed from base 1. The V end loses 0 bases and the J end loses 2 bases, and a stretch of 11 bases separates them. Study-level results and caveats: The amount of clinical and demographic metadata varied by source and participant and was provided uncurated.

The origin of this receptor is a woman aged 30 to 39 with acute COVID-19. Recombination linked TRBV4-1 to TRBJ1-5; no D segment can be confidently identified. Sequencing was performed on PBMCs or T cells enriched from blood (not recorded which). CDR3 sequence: CASSQEGRSGNQPQHF. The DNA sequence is TGCGCCAGCAGCCAAGAGGGGAGATCCGGCAATCAGCCCCAGCATTTT.